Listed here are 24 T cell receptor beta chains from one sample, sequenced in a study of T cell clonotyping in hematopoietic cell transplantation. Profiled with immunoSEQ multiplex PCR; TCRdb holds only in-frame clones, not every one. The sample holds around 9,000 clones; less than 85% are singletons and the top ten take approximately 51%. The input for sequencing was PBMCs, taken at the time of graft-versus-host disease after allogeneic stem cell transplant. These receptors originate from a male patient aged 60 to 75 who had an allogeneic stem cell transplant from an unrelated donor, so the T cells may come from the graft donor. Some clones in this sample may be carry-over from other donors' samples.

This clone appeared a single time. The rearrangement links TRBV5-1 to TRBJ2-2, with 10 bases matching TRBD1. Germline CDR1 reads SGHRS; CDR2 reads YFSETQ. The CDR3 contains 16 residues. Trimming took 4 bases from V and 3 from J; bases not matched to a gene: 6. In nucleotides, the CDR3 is TGCGCCAGCAGCAGGGACGGGACAGGGGACACCGGGGAGCTGTTTTTT. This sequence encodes CASSRDGTGDTGELFF.

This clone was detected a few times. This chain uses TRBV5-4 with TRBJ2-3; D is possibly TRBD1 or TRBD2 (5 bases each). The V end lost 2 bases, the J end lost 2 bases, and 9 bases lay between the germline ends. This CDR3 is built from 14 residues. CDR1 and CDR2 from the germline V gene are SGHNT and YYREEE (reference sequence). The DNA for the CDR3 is TGTGCCAGCAGCTTTGGGACGGACACAGATACGCAGTATTTT. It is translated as CASSFGTDTDTQYF.

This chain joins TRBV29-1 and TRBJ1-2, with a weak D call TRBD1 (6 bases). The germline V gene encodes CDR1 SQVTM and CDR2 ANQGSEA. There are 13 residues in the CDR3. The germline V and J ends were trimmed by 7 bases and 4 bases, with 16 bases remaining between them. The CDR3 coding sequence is TGCAGCGCTACCGCCGGGACAACCTATGGCTACACCTTC. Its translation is CSATAGTTYGYTF.

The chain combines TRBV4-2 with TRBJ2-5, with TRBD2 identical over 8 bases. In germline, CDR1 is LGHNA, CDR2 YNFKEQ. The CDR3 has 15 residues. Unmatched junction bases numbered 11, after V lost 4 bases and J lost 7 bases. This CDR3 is CASSLQTSVEGTQYF. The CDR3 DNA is TGTGCCAGCAGCCTCCAGACTAGCGTCGAGGGGACCCAGTACTTC.

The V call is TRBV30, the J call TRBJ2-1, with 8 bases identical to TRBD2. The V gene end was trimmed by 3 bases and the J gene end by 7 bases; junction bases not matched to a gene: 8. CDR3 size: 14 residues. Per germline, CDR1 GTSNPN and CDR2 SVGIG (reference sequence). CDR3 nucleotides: TGTGCCTGGAGGGGTAGCGGGACTTGGAATGAGCAGTTCTTC. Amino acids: CAWRGSGTWNEQFF.

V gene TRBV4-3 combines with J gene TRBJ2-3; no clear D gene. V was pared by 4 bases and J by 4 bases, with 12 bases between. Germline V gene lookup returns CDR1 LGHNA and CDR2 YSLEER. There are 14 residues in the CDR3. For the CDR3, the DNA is TGCGCCAGCAGCCGGTACGTCGGGTCAGATACGCAGTATTTT. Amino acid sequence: CASSRYVGSDTQYF.

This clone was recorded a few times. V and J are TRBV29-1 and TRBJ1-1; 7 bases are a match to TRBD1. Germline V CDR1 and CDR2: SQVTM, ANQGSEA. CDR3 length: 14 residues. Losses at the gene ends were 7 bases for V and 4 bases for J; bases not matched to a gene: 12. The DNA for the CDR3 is TGCAGCGCCGGTCGACAGGGACGGGGCACTGAAGCTTTCTTT. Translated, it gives CSAGRQGRGTEAFF.

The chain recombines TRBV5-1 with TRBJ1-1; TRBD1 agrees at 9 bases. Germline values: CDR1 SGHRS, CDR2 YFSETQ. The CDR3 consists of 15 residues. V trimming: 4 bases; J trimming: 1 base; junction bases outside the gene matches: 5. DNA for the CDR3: TGCGCCAGCAGCCCCACACAGGGGGCGAACACTGAAGCTTTCTTT. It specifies CASSPTQGANTEAFF.

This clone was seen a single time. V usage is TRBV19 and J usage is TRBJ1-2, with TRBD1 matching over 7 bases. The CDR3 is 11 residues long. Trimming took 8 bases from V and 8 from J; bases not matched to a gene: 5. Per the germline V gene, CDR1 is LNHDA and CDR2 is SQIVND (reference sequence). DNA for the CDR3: TGTGCCAGTGGACCAGGGGGAGGCTACACCTTC. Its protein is CASGPGGGYTF.

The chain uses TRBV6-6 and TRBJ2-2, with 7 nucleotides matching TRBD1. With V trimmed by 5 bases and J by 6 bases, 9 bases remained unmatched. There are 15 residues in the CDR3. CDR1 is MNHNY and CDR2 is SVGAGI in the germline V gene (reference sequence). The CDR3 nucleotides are TGTGCCAGCAGTAGGGGACAGTCTGTGGCCGGGGAGCTGTTTTTT. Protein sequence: CASSRGQSVAGELFF.

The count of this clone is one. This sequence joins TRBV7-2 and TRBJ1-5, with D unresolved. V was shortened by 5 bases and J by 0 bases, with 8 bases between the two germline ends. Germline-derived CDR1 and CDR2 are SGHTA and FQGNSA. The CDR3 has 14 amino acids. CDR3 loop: CASSPEYSNQPQHF. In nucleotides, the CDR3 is TGTGCCAGCAGCCCAGAATATAGCAATCAGCCCCAGCATTTT.

The CDR3 region is CASSLVQNTYEQYF. Here the CDR3 DNA reads TGTGCCAGCAGCTTAGTACAGAATACCTACGAGCAGTACTTC. The V call is TRBV7-8, the J call TRBJ2-7; D ambiguous. Germline-derived CDR1 and CDR2 are SGHVS and FQNEAQ. This CDR3 is 14 amino acids long. Trimming stripped 1 base from V and 2 bases from J, with 9 bases between.

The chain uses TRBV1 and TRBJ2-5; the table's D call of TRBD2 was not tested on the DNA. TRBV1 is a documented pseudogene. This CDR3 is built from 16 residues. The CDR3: CTSSLLRRGAWKTQYF. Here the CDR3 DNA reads TGCACCAGCAGCCTTCTGAGGCGGGGGGCCTGGAAGACCCAGTACTTC.

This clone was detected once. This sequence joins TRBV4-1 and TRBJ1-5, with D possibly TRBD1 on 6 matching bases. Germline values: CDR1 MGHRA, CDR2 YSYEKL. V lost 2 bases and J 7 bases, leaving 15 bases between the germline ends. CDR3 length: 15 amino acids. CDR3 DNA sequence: TGCGCCAGCAGCCAACTCCCGGGGGGCTTACAGCCCCAGCATTTT. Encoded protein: CASSQLPGGLQPQHF.

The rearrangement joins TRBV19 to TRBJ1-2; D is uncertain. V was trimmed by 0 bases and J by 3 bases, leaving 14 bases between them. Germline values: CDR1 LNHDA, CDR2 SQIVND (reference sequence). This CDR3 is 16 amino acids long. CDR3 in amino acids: CASSIDSRAQYYGYTF. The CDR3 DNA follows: TGTGCCAGTAGTATAGACAGCCGGGCTCAATACTATGGCTACACCTTC.

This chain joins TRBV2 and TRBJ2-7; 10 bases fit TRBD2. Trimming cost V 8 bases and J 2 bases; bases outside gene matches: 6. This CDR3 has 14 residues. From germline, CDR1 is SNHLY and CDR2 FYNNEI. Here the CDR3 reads CASYLAGGTYEQYF. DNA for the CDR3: TGTGCCAGCTATTTAGCGGGGGGCACCTACGAGCAGTACTTC.

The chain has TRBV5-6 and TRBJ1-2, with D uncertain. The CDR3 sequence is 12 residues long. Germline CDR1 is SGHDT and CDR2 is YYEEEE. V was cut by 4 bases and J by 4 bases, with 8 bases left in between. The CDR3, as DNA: TGTGCCAGCAGCCGGGATTTCTATGGCTACACCTTC. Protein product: CASSRDFYGYTF.

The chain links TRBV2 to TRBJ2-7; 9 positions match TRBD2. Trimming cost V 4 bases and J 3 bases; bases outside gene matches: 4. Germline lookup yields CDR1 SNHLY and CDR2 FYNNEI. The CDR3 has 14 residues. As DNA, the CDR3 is TGTGCCAGCAGTGGGCGGGGGGGATACTACGAGCAGTACTTC. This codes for CASSGRGGYYEQYF.

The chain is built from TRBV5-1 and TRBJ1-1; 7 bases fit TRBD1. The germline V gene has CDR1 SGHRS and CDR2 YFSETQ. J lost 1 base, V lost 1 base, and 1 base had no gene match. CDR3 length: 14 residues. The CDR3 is CASSLQGGNTEAFF. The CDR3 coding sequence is TGCGCCAGCAGCTTGCAGGGGGGGAACACTGAAGCTTTCTTT.

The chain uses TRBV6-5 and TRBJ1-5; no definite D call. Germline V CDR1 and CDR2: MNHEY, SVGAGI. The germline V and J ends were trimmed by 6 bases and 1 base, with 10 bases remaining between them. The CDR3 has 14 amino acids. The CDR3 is CASSRGVSNQPQHF. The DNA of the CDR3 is TGTGCCAGCAGCCGCGGGGTAAGCAATCAGCCCCAGCATTTT.

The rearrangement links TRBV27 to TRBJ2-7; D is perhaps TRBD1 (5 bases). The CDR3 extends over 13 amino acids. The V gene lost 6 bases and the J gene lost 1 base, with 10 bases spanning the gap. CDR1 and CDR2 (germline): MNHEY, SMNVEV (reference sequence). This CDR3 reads CASRDKSSYEQYF. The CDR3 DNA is TGTGCCAGCAGGGACAAATCGTCCTACGAGCAGTACTTC.

The CDR3 DNA is TGTGCCAGCAGTGAGAAGAATAACTATGGCTACACCTTC. This sequence encodes CASSEKNNYGYTF. The rearrangement joins TRBV2 to TRBJ1-2; the D is unclear. In germline, CDR1 is SNHLY, CDR2 FYNNEI. The length of the CDR3 is 13 residues. V was pared by 3 bases and J by 1 base, with 6 bases between.

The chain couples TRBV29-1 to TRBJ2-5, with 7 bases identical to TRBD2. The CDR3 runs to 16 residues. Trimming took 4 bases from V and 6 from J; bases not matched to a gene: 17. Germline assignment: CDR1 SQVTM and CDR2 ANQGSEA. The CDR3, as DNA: TGCAGCGTTGGGGGGGGAGGCGAGCGTAGTGGAAAGACCCAGTACTTC. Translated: CSVGGGGERSGKTQYF.

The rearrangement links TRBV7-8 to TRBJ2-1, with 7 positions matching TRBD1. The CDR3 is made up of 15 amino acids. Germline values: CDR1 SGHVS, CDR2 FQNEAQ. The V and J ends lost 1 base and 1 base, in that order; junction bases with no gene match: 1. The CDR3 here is CASSLDRGSYNEQFF. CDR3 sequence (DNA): TGTGCCAGCAGCTTAGACAGGGGTTCCTACAATGAGCAGTTCTTC.